A single sample is the source of the 14 T cell receptor beta chains below, sequenced in a study of T cell repertoires in cytomegalovirus infection. Their target antigens are unknown. TCRdb used MiXCR to reprocess the reads, holding one entry per CDR3 protein. The table records about 120,000 distinct CDR3 sequences, over 30% of them present only once. The material sequenced was CD8+ T cells from cultured PBMCs, taken from culture after CMV antigen stimulation. The receptors shown here come from a human donor in good health (CMV status not recorded). Some clones in this sample may be carry-over from other donors' samples.

This clonotype was observed a few times. CDR3 in amino acids: CASSQDRINSPLHF. CDR3 in DNA: TGTGCCAGCAGCCAAGATCGAATCAATTCACCCCTCCACTTT. This sequence joins TRBV14 and TRBJ1-6, with D unresolved. Germline V lookup: CDR1 SGHDN, CDR2 FVKESK. Trimming took 0 bases from V and 7 from J, leaving 7 bases between them. This CDR3 is built from 14 residues.

The chain joins TRBV4-1 to TRBJ1-1, with D maybe TRBD1 (6 bases). There are 16 residues in the CDR3. Germline CDR1 is MGHRA and CDR2 is YSYEKL. V was shortened by 5 bases and J by 0 bases, with 16 bases between the two germline ends. The CDR3 DNA follows: TGCGCCAGCAGCAGCGGGGGGGGCGGAGTGAACACTGAAGCTTTCTTT. Its translation is CASSSGGGGVNTEAFF.

This clonotype was seen a few times. The rearrangement links TRBV3-1 to TRBJ2-3, with 7 bases that match TRBD2. Germline CDR1 LGHDT, CDR2 YNNKEL (reference sequence). The CDR3 is 16 amino acids. The trim removed 3 bases at V and 0 bases at J, leaving 6 bases unmatched. Here the CDR3 reads CASSQERGVSTDTQYF. The CDR3 DNA reads as TGTGCCAGCAGCCAGGAGCGGGGCGTAAGCACAGATACGCAGTATTTT.

V usage is TRBV2 and J usage is TRBJ1-2; no reliable D call. Germline CDR1 reads SNHLY; CDR2 reads FYNNEI. V lost 3 bases, J lost 3 bases, and 11 bases lay in between. This CDR3 has 14 amino acids. CDR3 coding DNA: TGTGCCAGCAGTGAGTGGAGAACGTACTATGGCTACACCTTC. Protein sequence: CASSEWRTYYGYTF.

V and J are TRBV14 and TRBJ1-4; TRBD1 might be the D (5 bases). The length of the CDR3 is 16 residues. V shed 2 bases and J shed 3 bases, with 13 bases lying between them. In germline, CDR1 is SGHDN, CDR2 FVKESK. The CDR3 DNA reads as TGTGCCAGCAGCCAATCCGCCCAGGGTCCTAATGAAAAACTGTTTTTT. It specifies CASSQSAQGPNEKLFF.

The gene calls are TRBV29-1 and TRBJ1-1; D remains ambiguous. The CDR3 is 13 amino acids. CDR1 SQVTM and CDR2 ANQGSEA come from the germline V gene. The V end was cut by 7 bases, the J end by 1 base, with 13 bases between. DNA of the CDR3: TGCAGCGCAGACGGGAGTCCGAACACTGAAGCTTTCTTT. This codes for CSADGSPNTEAFF.

This clonotype was detected ten times or more. The chain carries TRBV4-1 and TRBJ2-1, with a tentative D call TRBD1 (6 bases). Germline V lookup: CDR1 MGHRA, CDR2 YSYEKL. The CDR3 runs 15 residues. V gave up 5 bases and J gave up 0 bases, with 11 bases separating them. CDR3 coding DNA: TGCGCCAGCAGCTACAGGGTAAGCTCCTACAATGAGCAGTTCTTC. Its protein is CASSYRVSSYNEQFF.

This CDR3 is CASSQPQGQRPSPLHF. CDR3 in DNA: TGCGCCAGCAGCCAACCACAGGGACAACGTCCTTCACCCCTCCACTTT. The chain joins TRBV4-1 to TRBJ1-6, with D possibly being TRBD1 (6 bases). Germline V lookup: CDR1 MGHRA, CDR2 YSYEKL. CDR3 length: 16 residues. Trimming pared 2 bases from V and 9 bases from J, leaving 17 bases between.

This clonotype was counted a few times. The chain recombines TRBV6-1 with TRBJ2-5, with D possibly matching TRBD1 (6 bases). Trimming cost V 10 bases and J 5 bases, with 29 bases left between them. The V gene's germline CDR1 is MNHNS and CDR2 SASEGT. This CDR3 spans 17 amino acids. The CDR3 DNA is TGTGCCACCAGGGGAGTCGGGAAACTACGACAGGAGGAGACCCAGTACTTC. Its translation: CATRGVGKLRQEETQYF.

The rearrangement joins TRBV20-1 to TRBJ1-4; weak D call: TRBD1 (5 bases). This CDR3 is 17 amino acids long. Trimming left V 2 bases short and J 4 bases short, with 20 bases between. Germline CDR1 is DFQATT and CDR2 is SNEGSKA (reference sequence). Here the CDR3 reads CSARPPGRTLYNEKLFF. The CDR3, as DNA: TGCAGTGCTAGACCCCCGGGGCGGACTCTTTATAATGAAAAACTGTTTTTT.

This sequence joins TRBV7-8 and TRBJ2-7; TRBD1 matches 11 bases. CDR3 length equals 14 residues. Unmatched junction bases numbered 7, after V lost 5 bases and J lost 7 bases. From germline, CDR1 is SGHVS and CDR2 FQNEAQ. CDR3 DNA: TGTGCCAGCAGCCCGGACAGGGGGCTCCGGGAGCAGTACTTC. Its protein is CASSPDRGLREQYF.

The chain recombines TRBV10-3 with TRBJ2-7; TRBD1 agrees at 7 bases. Germline assignment: CDR1 ENHRY and CDR2 SYGVKD. V was pared by 4 bases and J by 4 bases, with 4 bases of the junction left unmatched. CDR3 length: 13 residues. CDR3: CAISGTGEYEQYF. The CDR3 DNA sequence: TGTGCCATCAGTGGAACAGGGGAGTACGAGCAGTACTTC.

The chain couples TRBV7-3 to TRBJ2-7; TRBD1 might be the D (5 bases). Per the germline V gene, CDR1 is SGHTA and CDR2 is FQGTGA. CDR3 length: 15 amino acids. Trimming pared 1 base from V and 2 bases from J, leaving 12 bases between. The CDR3 loop reads CASSLNVQGPYEQYF. In DNA, the CDR3 is TGTGCCAGCAGCTTAAATGTTCAGGGTCCCTACGAGCAGTACTTC.

This clonotype was recorded many times. The genes are TRBV7-2 and TRBJ2-1, with a weak D call TRBD1 (6 bases). The V gene lost 0 bases and the J gene lost 3 bases, with 15 bases spanning the gap. Looked up from germline, CDR1 is SGHTA and CDR2 is FQGNSA. This CDR3 is built from 17 residues. Here the CDR3 DNA reads TGTGCCAGCAGCTTAGCAGGCGCACAGGGCTTCTACAATGAGCAGTTCTTC. It codes for CASSLAGAQGFYNEQFF.